This is a list of T cell receptor beta chains from one sample in a study of cytomegalovirus exposure and HLA in healthy donors. Assay: immunoSEQ multiplex PCR; the TCRdb copy retains only in-frame clones and omits some. The listing contains roughly 120,000 clones. Specimen: PBMCs. Receptor source: a young man in good health and CMV-seronegative. The CDR3 runs from the conserved cysteine through the conserved F or W. The D gene is left open where the match is weak.

TRBJ1-6	TRBD1	TRBV5-6	CASMGGRGQYNSPLHF	TGTGCCAGCATGGGCGGTAGGGGACAGTATAATTCACCCCTCCACTTT
TRBJ2-3	NA	TRBV7-2	CASNLRDTQYF	TGTGCCAGCAACCTGAGAGATACGCAGTATTTT
TRBJ2-7	NA	TRBV5-1	CASSLNYLSSASSYEQYF	TGCGCCAGCAGCTTGAACTACCTATCTAGCGCTAGCTCCTACGAGCAGTACTTC
TRBJ2-7	NA	TRBV5-4	CASSLALGRDYEQYF	TGTGCCAGCAGCTTGGCTCTTGGCAGGGACTACGAGCAGTACTTC
TRBJ1-2	NA	TRBV4-2	CASSQDIGAGYGYTF	TGTGCCAGCAGCCAAGATATTGGGGCTGGCTATGGCTACACCTTC
TRBJ2-7	NA	TRBV27	CASSFAGTAYEQYF	TGTGCCAGCAGTTTTGCGGGGACCGCCTACGAGCAGTACTTC
TRBJ2-3	NA	TRBV19	CASSTLSSDTQYF	TGTGCCAGTAGTACGTTATCGTCGGATACGCAGTATTTT
TRBJ2-3	NA	TRBV10-3	CAISDGSDFSYTQYF	TGTGCCATCAGTGATGGGTCGGACTTCTCCTATACGCAGTATTTT
TRBJ2-5	NA	TRBV7-2	CASSKGRETQYF	TGTGCCAGCAGCAAAGGGAGGGAGACCCAGTACTTC
TRBJ2-5	NA	TRBV20-1	CSASLEETQYF	TGCAGTGCTAGCCTAGAGGAGACCCAGTACTTC
TRBJ2-7	NA	TRBV5-1	CASSLEAPYEQYF	TGCGCCAGCAGCTTGGAAGCACCCTACGAGCAGTACTTC
TRBJ1-4	TRBD1	TRBV7-2	CASSYRGPGLTVNEKLFF	TGTGCCAGCAGCTACAGGGGTCCCGGATTGACTGTTAATGAAAAACTGTTTTTT
TRBJ2-5	TRBD2	TRBV10-3	CAISAGGQETQYF	TGTGCCATCAGCGCGGGGGGTCAAGAGACCCAGTACTTC
TRBJ1-5	NA	TRBV7-7	CASSLDGQPQHF	TGTGCCAGCAGCTTAGACGGGCAGCCCCAGCATTTT
TRBJ1-2	NA	TRBV29-1	CSVLEQAVYTF	TGCAGCGTTTTGGAACAGGCGGTCTACACCTTC
TRBJ2-1	NA	TRBV6-5	CASSYTSNNEQFF	TGTGCCAGCAGTTACACTTCCAACAATGAGCAGTTCTTC
TRBJ2-1	TRBD2	TRBV6-5	CASSLRGLARVEQFF	TGTGCCAGCAGTTTACGGGGACTAGCCAGAGTTGAGCAGTTCTTC